This section outlines one TCR beta chain sequence together with its context. No cognate antigen has been identified for it. Base qualities were left out, and no much larger clone turns up one base away. The sample comes from a study of T cell responses to AZD1222 COVID-19 vaccine (dated by TCRdb to about 2021). Broadly, across the study: A total of 230 or so trial participants underwent TCR sequencing, of whom some 210 received two doses of AZD1222 and about 26 received two doses of the MenACWY control vaccine. Trial participants were enrolled by age into subgroups of 18-55, 56-69 and 70-plus years, and around 140, 26 and 57 TCR-sequenced participants, respectively, were included in these subgroups. Results the study describes overall, beyond this receptor: Epitopes outside the regions mutated in the B.1.351 and B.1.1.7 variants were reportedly recognized by nearly half of the unique spike-specific TCRs. After two AZD1222 doses, both the breadth and the depth of spike-specific TCRs were significantly higher than at day 0 and than in MenACWY recipients. Participants were mostly white British and included more females than males, and it was suggested by the authors that clonal diversity may have been underestimated. The 56-69-year group was small, and its depth increase did not reach significance, likely because of low power. Because no day 14 peak-response samples were available, the repertoires could be characterized only after the peak T cell response. Conclusions about previously exposed vaccinees are limited, since just five or six AZD1222 recipients were seropositive for SARS-CoV-2 at baseline. Vaccine-associated CD4 TCRs spanned the whole spike protein, with dominant responses in regions 160-218 and 743-854.

The CDR3 regions of human TCRbeta chains were subjected to immunosequencing. The paper's processing steps were these. TCRs in the repertoires were matched against a reference library of SARS-CoV-2-specific TCRs that had been generated with the MIRA antigen-specificity platform. Breadth was defined as the fraction of unique TCRs that were SARS-CoV-2-associated. Depth was defined as the fraction of total T cells that were SARS-CoV-2-associated. Using the MIRA data, each spike-specific TCR was assigned both to the spike region to which the TCR was reactive and to a CD4 or CD8 class. Log10-transformed breadth and depth values were compared by one-way ANOVA with Sidak's multiple comparisons tests. TCRdb stores this immuneACCESS table with in-frame sequences only. Part of the clones is absent; in the studies checked, under half of the shortfall reflects unresolved V genes, and no reason is known for the rest. V and J calls and clone size are those listed in that table; D and trimming were worked out from the DNA. The table for this sample lists some 130,000 clones; around 90% of them were counted only once. Roughly 5.7% of the sample is held by the ten biggest clonotypes.

The time point label for this specimen denotes: about 28 days (+/-7) after the second vaccine dose. AZD1222 recipients given second doses at about 4 weeks or at about 12 weeks were pooled, since spike-specific TCR depth and breadth were not found to differ between the two schedules. The vaccinee samples were drawn from two UK trials, COV001 and COV002, one of which was a single-blind randomized controlled phase 2/3 trial testing AZD1222 (ChAdOx1 nCoV-19) in healthy adults. For TCRbeta chain sequencing, PBMC samples were collected from trial participants at day 0 and at day 28 after the second dose. The CDR3 holds 15 amino acids from the cysteine to the phenylalanine. CDR3 DNA is the only sequence kept; it has 45 bases, read in frame from the first base. From the germline V gene, CDR1 is SGHRS and CDR2 is YFSETQ. V ends up 4 bases short and J 2 bases short, with an unmatched junction base count of 3.

This sequence uses TRBV5-1 and TRBJ2-2; 9 bases in the middle match TRBD2. Sequences were derived from peripheral blood, sampled 28 days after the second AZD1222 dose. The TCR was taken from an adult who received the AZD1222 COVID-19 vaccine. The CDR3 protein: CASSTGTSNTGELFF. The nucleotide sequence reads as follows: TGCGCCAGCAGCACCGGGACTAGCAACACCGGGGAGCTGTTTTTT.